The present TCR beta chain was sequenced within a study of spatial heterogeneity in lung cancer. As for time point: sample taken at primary tumor resection. Unsorted samples of tumor, nontumor lung or frozen PBMC had their whole RNA sequenced. In germline, CDR1 is SGHAT, CDR2 FQNNGV. Trimming removed 5 bases at V and 6 bases at J, with 10 bases between. The CDR3 sequence is 13 residues long. TCRdb processed the 5' RACE reads anew with MiXCR; each CDR3 protein has one entry. Here the sample spans 30,000 to 45,000 distinct CDR3 sequences, 6% to 8% being singletons. The material sequenced was PBMCs, taken at surgery. The V call is TRBV11-2, the J call TRBJ1-4; D gene ambiguous. This TCR came from a male donor with early-stage non-small cell lung cancer. The CDR3 loop is CASSPGMYEKLFF. In nucleotides, the CDR3 is TGTGCCAGCAGCCCCGGGATGTATGAAAAACTGTTTTTT.